This is a list of T cell receptor beta chains from one sample in a study of shared clonotypes between healthy human individuals. This table comes from immunoSEQ multiplex PCR, and its TCRdb copy is limited to in-frame clones, with some not included. The sample includes millions of clones, approximately 92% of them seen just once. Sample: naive CD4+ T cells sorted from blood. The receptor source for this set is a man between 18 and 35 years old in good health. CDR3s include the opening cysteine and the closing phenylalanine or tryptophan. The D gene is left open where the match is weak. Only some rows state a clone size, as once, few, many or a class for expanded clones.

j_call | v_call | clone_size | d_call | cdr3_nt | cdr3_aa
TRBJ2-2 | TRBV27 | . | . | TGTGCCAGCAGATTCAACACCGGGGAGCTGTTTTTT | CASRFNTGELFF
TRBJ1-5 | TRBV7-2 | . | . | TGTGCCAGCAGCTCAGGGATCGGGACTCAGCCCCAGCATTTT | CASSSGIGTQPQHF
TRBJ1-2 | TRBV4-1 | . | . | TGCGCCAGCAGCCAAGGTTCCCTAACCCCTTACTTC | CASSQGSLTPYF
TRBJ2-7 | TRBV30 | . | . | TGTGCCTGGACGGGAGACAATTTTTACGAGCAGTACTTC | CAWTGDNFYEQYF
TRBJ1-3 | TRBV10-3 | once | TRBD1 | TGTGCCACTAGATGGACAGGGGAGTCGACTGGAAACACCATATATTTT | CATRWTGESTGNTIYF
TRBJ2-7 | TRBV7-9 | . | . | TGTGCCAGCAGCTTAGGGACAGAGATTTACGAGCAGTACTTC | CASSLGTEIYEQYF
TRBJ1-5 | TRBV5-6 | . | TRBD1 | TGTGCCAGCAGCTCATACCGGGACAGGGAAGATCAGCCCCAGCATTTT | CASSSYRDREDQPQHF
TRBJ2-1 | TRBV6-1 | . | . | TGTGCCAGCAGTGAACCCACGACCGATGAGCAGTTCTTC | CASSEPTTDEQFF
TRBJ2-7 | TRBV6-6 | once | . | TGTGCCAGCAGTTACTCGGCTACGAACGAGCAGTACTTC | CASSYSATNEQYF
TRBJ2-1 | TRBV7-2 | . | TRBD2 | TGTGCCAGCAGCTTGGAGCCAAGGACTAGCGGGATGATGTGGAATGAGCAGTTCTTC | CASSLEPRTSGMMWNEQFF
TRBJ1-2 | TRBV20-1 | . | . | TGCAGTGCTAGAGATACGCCAGGCTACACCTTC | CSARDTPGYTF
TRBJ2-2 | TRBV18 | . | TRBD1 | TGTGCCAGCTCACCACCGACAGGGTGGATGTCTAGCACCGGGGAGCTGTTTTTT | CASSPPTGWMSSTGELFF
TRBJ1-4 | TRBV6-5 | . | . | TGTGCCAGCAGTTTCTTAGCAAACGGCGAAAAACTGTTTTTT | CASSFLANGEKLFF
TRBJ2-3 | TRBV19 | . | TRBD1 | TGTGCCAGTAGAACCGTCGGACAGGGGGGTACAGATACGCAGTATTTT | CASRTVGQGGTDTQYF
TRBJ2-7 | TRBV11-3 | . | . | TGTGCCAGCAGCTTAGAGGTGGACTTC | CASSLEVDF
TRBJ1-1 | TRBV6-5 | . | . | TGTGCCAGCAGGAAACAGGGAGGGAACACTGAAGCTTTCTTT | CASRKQGGNTEAFF
TRBJ1-1 | TRBV11-2 | . | . | TGTGCCAGCAGCTCCGAAACAGGCCGAGAAGCTTTCTTT | CASSSETGREAFF
TRBJ1-4 | TRBV27 | . | . | TGTGCCAGCAGTCCACCCCGCACAGCCAGGAGCCTTATCGGTGAAAAACTGTTTTTT | CASSPPRTARSLIGEKLFF
TRBJ2-7 | TRBV30 | once | . | TGTGCCTGGAGTGTACAACCGGGGAACGAGCAGTACTTC | CAWSVQPGNEQYF
TRBJ2-5 | TRBV11-2 | once | TRBD2 | TGTGCCAGCAGCTTTACTAGCGGGGGGGAAGAGACCCAGTACTTC | CASSFTSGGEETQYF
TRBJ1-6 | TRBV6-5 | . | . | TGTGCCAGCAGTTACACTTATACAGGGAACAATTCACCCCTCCACTTT | CASSYTYTGNNSPLHF
TRBJ2-1 | TRBV10-3 | . | . | TGTGCCATCAGTGAGTCTGGACTCTTCTACAATGAGCAGTTCTTC | CAISESGLFYNEQFF
TRBJ2-5 | TRBV14 | . | . | TGTGCCAGCAGTTTCAGAAGGGGGGGTCGGGAGACCCAGTACTTC | CASSFRRGGRETQYF
TRBJ1-1 | TRBV19 | few | . | TGTGCCAGTAGTACCAACAGGGTGGAGAACACTGAAGCTTTCTTT | CASSTNRVENTEAFF
TRBJ2-2 | TRBV6-5 | . | . | TGTGCCAGCAGTTACAAGGGGGACACCGGGGAGCTGTTTTTT | CASSYKGDTGELFF
TRBJ1-1 | TRBV4-1 | . | . | TGCGCCAGCAGCCCGAGAGGAGGGAACACTGAAGCTTTCTTT | CASSPRGGNTEAFF
TRBJ2-1 | TRBV7-9 | . | . | TGTGCCAGCAGCCCTCCGCGCGGTTCGAGCTCCTACAATGAGCAGTTCTTC | CASSPPRGSSSYNEQFF
TRBJ1-5 | TRBV7-2 | once | . | TGTGCCAGCAGCTTAGTTTCGGGGAATCAGCCCCAGCATTTT | CASSLVSGNQPQHF
TRBJ2-2 | TRBV6-1 | once | . | TGTGCCAGCAGTGAACGGCTCCCCGGGGAGCTGTTTTTT | CASSERLPGELFF
TRBJ2-7 | TRBV7-2 | . | . | TGTGCCAGCAGCTTAGGATCTCGCCGGGAGCAGTACTTC | CASSLGSRREQYF
TRBJ2-5 | TRBV19 | once | TRBD1 | TGTGCCAGTAGTCCAAGGACAGGGTCCCAAGAGACCCAGTACTTC | CASSPRTGSQETQYF
TRBJ2-2 | TRBV6-5 | . | . | TGTGCCAGCAGTTCCACAGGGAACACCGGGGAGCTGTTTTTT | CASSSTGNTGELFF
TRBJ2-2 | TRBV5-1 | . | . | TGCGCCAGCAGCTTGGTATTGGGGTTCCCCGGGATTCAAACCGGGGAGCTGTTTTTT | CASSLVLGFPGIQTGELFF
TRBJ1-6 | TRBV6-6 | . | TRBD1 | TGTGCCGCCACCGGGACAGGCGGCTCACCCCTCCACTTT | CAATGTGGSPLHF
TRBJ1-1 | TRBV4-3 | . | . | TGCGCCAGCAGCCAAGGGGAGGGGCTGGCAGGGGCCATGAACACTGAAGCTTTCTTT | CASSQGEGLAGAMNTEAFF
TRBJ2-7 | TRBV7-6 | . | . | TGTGCCAGCAGCTTAATAGAAAAGGAGGACGCGTCCACGTGGTCCAATGACGAGCAGTACTTC | CASSLIEKEDASTWSNDEQYF
TRBJ1-1 | TRBV11-2 | once | TRBD1 | TGTGCCAGCAGCTTAGACGTGACAGGGAGCACTGAAGCTTTCTTT | CASSLDVTGSTEAFF
TRBJ1-5 | TRBV11-2 | . | TRBD1 | TGTGCCAGCAGCTTAGGGACAGGGGTGAATCAGCCCCAGCATTTT | CASSLGTGVNQPQHF
TRBJ2-5 | TRBV7-6 | . | TRBD2 | TGTGCCAGCAGGGAGGGGGCAGGGACTAGCGGGGCCGGACAAGAGACCCAGTACTTC | CASREGAGTSGAGQETQYF
TRBJ2-3 | TRBV14 | . | TRBD2 | TGTGCCAGCAGCCAAGAGAAACTAGCGGGGATTACGCAGTATTTT | CASSQEKLAGITQYF
TRBJ1-6 | TRBV30 | . | . | TGTGCCTGGAGTTCGGGGGGTTCGGGGATAAATTCACCCCTCCACTTT | CAWSSGGSGINSPLHF
TRBJ1-3 | TRBV10-3 | . | . | TGTGCCATCAGGACAGACAGCGTACTAGGAAACACCATATATTTT | CAIRTDSVLGNTIYF